A single TCR beta chain is shown here with its context. The data were obtained in a study of cytomegalovirus exposure and HLA in healthy donors. V lost 0 bases to trimming and J lost 10 bases, with 18 bases between them. The CDR3 sequence is 15 residues long. Per germline, CDR1 MNHEY and CDR2 SVGAGI. The PCR contained 60 Vbeta and 13 Jbeta primers. The repertoire was sequenced with immunoSEQ multiplex PCR; TCRdb's copy has only in-frame clones and lacks some. The sample holds about 130,000 clones, 80% to 85% seen once. The rearrangement uses TRBV6-5 and TRBJ2-5; tentatively, D is TRBD1 (6 bases). The TCR was taken from a human donor in good health. The sequencing sample was made of PBMCs. CDR3 DNA: TGTGCCAGCAGTTACTCTGGGGGCGGCGAGGGAATCCAGTACTTC. This gives the protein CASSYSGGGEGIQYF.